This TCR beta chain was profiled in a study of CD8 T cells in ankylosing spondylitis. The study's findings and limits: With a CD8+ phenotype, disease-linked clones were relatively rare in peripheral blood. Within ankylosing spondylitis blood, a TCR beta motif made up of roughly eight highly homologous variants appeared to be characteristic. Past studies reported some motif variants in reactive arthritis synovial fluid and blood.

The CDR3 has 11 residues. V was cut by 6 bases and J by 7 bases, with 9 bases left in between. The germline CDR1 and CDR2 sequences are MNHEY and SVGEGT. Quantitative 5'-RACE with molecular barcodes was used to make the TCR beta libraries. TCRdb re-analysed the 5' RACE reads in MiXCR, keeping a single row per CDR3 protein. This table holds roughly 400,000 distinct CDR3 sequences, around 20% found once. This clonotype was found once. Its specificity is unknown. The sample taken for sequencing was blood, either unsorted or a sorted T cell fraction (not recorded which). This sequence was found in a male donor with ankylosing spondylitis. The chain uses TRBV6-2 or TRBV6-3 and TRBJ1-2; no reliable D call. The DNA for the CDR3 is TGTGCCAGCAGAGCGTTTAGTGGCTACACCTTC. It encodes CASRAFSGYTF.